The clone carrying this T cell receptor (beta chain) has more than one count but fewer than ten. A second roughly 6 to 12 cycle PCR used barcoded and J-beta primers. MiXCR was run by TCRdb on the 5' RACE reads, yielding one entry per CDR3 protein. The sample has 1.4 million or so distinct CDR3 sequences, roughly 43% seen once; the top ten hold around 4%. This sample stems from a study of blood T cells in healthy people across ages. Germline lookup yields CDR1 SQVTM and CDR2 ANQGSEA. The V gene lost 4 bases and the J gene lost 2 bases, with 11 bases spanning the gap. The CDR3 is 13 residues long. Sequencing was carried out using blood. The source is a woman aged 18-29 years in good health. The chain couples TRBV29-1 to TRBJ1-1; D gene uncertain. The CDR3 reads CSVVGNINTEAFF. For the CDR3, the DNA is TGCAGCGTTGTGGGGAATATCAACACTGAAGCTTTCTTT.